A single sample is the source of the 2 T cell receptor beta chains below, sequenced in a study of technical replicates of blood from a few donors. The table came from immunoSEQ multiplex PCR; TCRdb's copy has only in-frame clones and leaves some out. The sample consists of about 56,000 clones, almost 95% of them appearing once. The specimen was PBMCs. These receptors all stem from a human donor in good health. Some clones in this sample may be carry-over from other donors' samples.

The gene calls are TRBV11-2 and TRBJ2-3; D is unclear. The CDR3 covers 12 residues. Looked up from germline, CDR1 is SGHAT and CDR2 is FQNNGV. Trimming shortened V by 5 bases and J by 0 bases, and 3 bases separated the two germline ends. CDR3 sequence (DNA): TGTGCCAGCAGCCATAGCACAGATACGCAGTATTTT. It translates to CASSHSTDTQYF. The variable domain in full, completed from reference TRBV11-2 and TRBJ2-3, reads EAGVAQSPRYKIIEKRQSVAFWCNPISGHATLYWYQQILGQGPKLLIQFQNNGVVDDSQLPKDRFSAERLKGVDSTLKIQPAKLEDSAVYLCASSHSTDTQYFGPGTRLTVL.

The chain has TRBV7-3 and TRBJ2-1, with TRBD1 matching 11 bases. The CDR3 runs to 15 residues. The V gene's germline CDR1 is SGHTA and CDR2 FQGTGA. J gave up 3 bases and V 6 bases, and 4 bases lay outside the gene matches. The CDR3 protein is CASRAGTGGYNEQFF. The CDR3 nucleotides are TGTGCCAGCAGGGCCGGGACAGGGGGCTACAATGAGCAGTTCTTC.